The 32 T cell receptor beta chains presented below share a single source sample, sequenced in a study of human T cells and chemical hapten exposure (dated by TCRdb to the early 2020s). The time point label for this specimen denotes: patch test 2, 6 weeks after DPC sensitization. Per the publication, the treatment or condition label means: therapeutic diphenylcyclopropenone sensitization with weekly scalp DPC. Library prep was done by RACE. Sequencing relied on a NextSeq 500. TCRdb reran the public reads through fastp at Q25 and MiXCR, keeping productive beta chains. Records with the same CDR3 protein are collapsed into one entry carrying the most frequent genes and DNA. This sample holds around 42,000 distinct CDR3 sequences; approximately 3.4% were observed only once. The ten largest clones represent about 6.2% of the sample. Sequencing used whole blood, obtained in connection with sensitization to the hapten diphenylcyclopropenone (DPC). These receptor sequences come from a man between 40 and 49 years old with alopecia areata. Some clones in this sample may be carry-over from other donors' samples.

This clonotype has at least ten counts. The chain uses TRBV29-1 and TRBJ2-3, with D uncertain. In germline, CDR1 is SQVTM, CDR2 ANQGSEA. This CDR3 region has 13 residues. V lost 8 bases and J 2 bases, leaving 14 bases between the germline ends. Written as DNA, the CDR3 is TGCAGCACCCAGCCGCCCTACACAGATACGCAGTATTTT. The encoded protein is CSTQPPYTDTQYF.

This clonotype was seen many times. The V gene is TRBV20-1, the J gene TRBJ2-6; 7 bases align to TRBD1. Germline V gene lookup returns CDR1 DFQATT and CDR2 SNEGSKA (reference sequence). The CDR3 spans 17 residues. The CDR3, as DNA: TGCAGCGCCACACCCAGGGACAGCATCTCTGGGGCCAACGTCCTGACTTTC. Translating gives CSATPRDSISGANVLTF.

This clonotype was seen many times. For the CDR3, the DNA is TGTGCCAGCGGGGCGGGAGGAACTTTTTACGAGCAGTACTTC. Amino acids: CASGAGGTFYEQYF. J is TRBJ2-7 and V is TRBV28, with 8 bases fitting TRBD2. Germline V gene data show CDR1 as MDHEN and CDR2 as SYDVKM. The CDR3 sequence is 14 residues long. V dropped 8 bases and J dropped 4; count of bases not matched to a gene: 10. Together with reference TRBV28 and TRBJ2-7, the CDR3 gives the full variable domain: DVKVTQSSRYLVKRTGEKVFLECVQDMDHENMFWYRQDPGLGLRLIYFSYDVKMKEKGDIPEGYSVSREKKERFSLILESASTNQTSMYLCASGAGGTFYEQYFGPGTRLTVT.

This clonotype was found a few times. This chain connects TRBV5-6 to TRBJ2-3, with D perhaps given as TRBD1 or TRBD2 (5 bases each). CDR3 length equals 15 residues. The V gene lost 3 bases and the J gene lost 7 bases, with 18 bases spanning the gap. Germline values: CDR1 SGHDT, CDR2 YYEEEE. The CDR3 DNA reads TGTGCCAGCAGCTCGAAGACGGGGACGGGGTATACGCAGTATTTT. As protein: CASSSKTGTGYTQYF.

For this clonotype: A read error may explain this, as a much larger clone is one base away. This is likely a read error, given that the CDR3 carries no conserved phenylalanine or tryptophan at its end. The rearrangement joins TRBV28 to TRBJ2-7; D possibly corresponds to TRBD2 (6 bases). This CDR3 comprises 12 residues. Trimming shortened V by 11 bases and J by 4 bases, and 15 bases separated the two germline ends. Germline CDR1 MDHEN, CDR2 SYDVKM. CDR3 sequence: CAVGREEYEQYY. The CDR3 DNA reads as TGTGCCGTGGGCAGGGAGGAGTACGAGCAGTACTAC.

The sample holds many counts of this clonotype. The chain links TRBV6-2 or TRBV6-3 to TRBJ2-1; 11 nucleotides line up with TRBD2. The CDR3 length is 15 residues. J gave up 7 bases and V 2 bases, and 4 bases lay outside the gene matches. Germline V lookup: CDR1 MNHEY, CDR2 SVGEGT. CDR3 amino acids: CASSYGIAGGNEQFF. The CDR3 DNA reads TGTGCCAGCAGTTACGGGATAGCGGGAGGGAATGAGCAGTTCTTC.

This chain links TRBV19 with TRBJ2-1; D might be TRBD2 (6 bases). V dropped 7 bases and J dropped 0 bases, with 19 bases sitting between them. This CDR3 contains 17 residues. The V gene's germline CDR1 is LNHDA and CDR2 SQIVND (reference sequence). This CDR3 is CASTPTGGASSYNEQFF. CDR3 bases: TGTGCCAGTACCCCAACCGGGGGAGCGAGCTCCTACAATGAGCAGTTCTTC. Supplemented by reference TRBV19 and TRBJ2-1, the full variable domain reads DGGITQSPKYLFRKEGQNVTLSCEQNLNHDAMYWYRQDPGQGLRLIYYSQIVNDFQKGDIAEGYSVSREKKESFPLTVTSAQKNPTAFYLCASTPTGGASSYNEQFFGPGTRLTVL.

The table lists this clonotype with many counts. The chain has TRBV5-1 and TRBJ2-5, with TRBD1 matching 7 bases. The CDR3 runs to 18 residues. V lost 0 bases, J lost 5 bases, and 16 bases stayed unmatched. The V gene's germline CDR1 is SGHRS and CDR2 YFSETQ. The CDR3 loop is CASSLGSRPNRGSETQYF. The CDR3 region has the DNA TGCGCCAGCAGCTTGGGGTCTCGCCCGAACAGGGGATCGGAGACCCAGTACTTC. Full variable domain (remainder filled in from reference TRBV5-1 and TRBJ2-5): KAGVTQTPRYLIKTRGQQVTLSCSPISGHRSVSWYQQTPGQGLQFLFEYFSETQRNKGNFPGRFSGRQFSNSRSEMNVSTLELGDSALYLCASSLGSRPNRGSETQYFGPGTRLLVL.

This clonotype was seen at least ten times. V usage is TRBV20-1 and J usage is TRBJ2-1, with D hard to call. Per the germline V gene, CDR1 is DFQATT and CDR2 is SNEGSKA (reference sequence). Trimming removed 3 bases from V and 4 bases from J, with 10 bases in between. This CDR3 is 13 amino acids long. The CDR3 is CSASGEIYNEQFF. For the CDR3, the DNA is TGCAGTGCTAGTGGCGAGATTTACAATGAGCAGTTCTTC.

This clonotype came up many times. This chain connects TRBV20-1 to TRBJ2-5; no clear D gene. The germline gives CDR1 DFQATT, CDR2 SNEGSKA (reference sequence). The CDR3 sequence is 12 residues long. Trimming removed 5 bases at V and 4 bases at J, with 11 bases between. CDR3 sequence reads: CSAVSWGETQYF. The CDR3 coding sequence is TGCAGTGCTGTTAGCTGGGGAGAGACCCAGTACTTC.

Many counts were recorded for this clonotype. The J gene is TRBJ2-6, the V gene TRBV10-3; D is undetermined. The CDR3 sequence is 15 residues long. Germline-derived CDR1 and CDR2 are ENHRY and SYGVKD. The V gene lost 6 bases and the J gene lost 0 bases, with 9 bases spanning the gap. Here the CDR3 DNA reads TGTGCCATCAGCATACTCAACTCTGGGGCCAACGTCCTGACTTTC. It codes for CAISILNSGANVLTF.

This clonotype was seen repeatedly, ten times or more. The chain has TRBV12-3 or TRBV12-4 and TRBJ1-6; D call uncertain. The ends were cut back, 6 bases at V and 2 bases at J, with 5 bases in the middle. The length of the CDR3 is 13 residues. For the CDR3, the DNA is TGTGCCAGCAGCAAGACCTATAATTCACCCCTCCACTTT. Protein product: CASSKTYNSPLHF.

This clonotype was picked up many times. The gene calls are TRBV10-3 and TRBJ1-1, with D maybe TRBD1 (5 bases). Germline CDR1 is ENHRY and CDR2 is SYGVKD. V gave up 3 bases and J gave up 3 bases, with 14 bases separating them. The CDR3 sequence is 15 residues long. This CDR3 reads CAISDSGPKDTEAFF. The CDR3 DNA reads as TGTGCCATCAGTGATTCGGGACCCAAGGACACTGAAGCTTTCTTT.

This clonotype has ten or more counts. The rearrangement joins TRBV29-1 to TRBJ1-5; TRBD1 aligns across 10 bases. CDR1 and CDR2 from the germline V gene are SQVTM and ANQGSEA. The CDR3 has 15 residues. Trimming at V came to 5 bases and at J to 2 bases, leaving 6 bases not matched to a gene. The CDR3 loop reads CSVRTGTGGNQPQHF. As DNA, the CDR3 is TGCAGCGTTCGTACCGGGACAGGGGGCAATCAGCCCCAGCATTTT.

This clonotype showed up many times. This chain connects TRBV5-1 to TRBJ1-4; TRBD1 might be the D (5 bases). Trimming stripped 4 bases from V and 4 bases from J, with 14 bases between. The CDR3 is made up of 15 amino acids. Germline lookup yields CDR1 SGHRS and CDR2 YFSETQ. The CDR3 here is CASSPTGPVNEKLFF. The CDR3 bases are TGCGCCAGCAGCCCAACAGGTCCGGTTAATGAAAAACTGTTTTTT.

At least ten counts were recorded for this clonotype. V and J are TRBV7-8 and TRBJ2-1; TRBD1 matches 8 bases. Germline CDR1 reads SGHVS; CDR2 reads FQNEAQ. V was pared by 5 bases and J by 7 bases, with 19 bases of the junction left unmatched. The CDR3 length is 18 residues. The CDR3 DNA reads TGTGCCAGCAGCCCCCGGTCCCCCAGGACAGGGATGGTGAATGAGCAGTTCTTC. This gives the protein CASSPRSPRTGMVNEQFF.

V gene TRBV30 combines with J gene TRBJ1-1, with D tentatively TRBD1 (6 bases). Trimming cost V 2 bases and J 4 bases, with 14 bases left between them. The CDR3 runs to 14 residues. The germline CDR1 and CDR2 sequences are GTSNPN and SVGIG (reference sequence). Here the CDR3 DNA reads TGTGCCTGGAGTACCCCCGGGGGCCCCACTGAAGCTTTCTTT. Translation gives CAWSTPGGPTEAFF.

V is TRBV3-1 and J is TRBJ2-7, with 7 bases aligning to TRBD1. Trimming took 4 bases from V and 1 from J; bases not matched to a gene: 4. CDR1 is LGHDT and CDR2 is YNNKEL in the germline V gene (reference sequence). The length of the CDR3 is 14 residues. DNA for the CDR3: TGTGCCAGCAGCCCGGAGACAGGGTCCTACGAGCAGTACTTC. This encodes CASSPETGSYEQYF.

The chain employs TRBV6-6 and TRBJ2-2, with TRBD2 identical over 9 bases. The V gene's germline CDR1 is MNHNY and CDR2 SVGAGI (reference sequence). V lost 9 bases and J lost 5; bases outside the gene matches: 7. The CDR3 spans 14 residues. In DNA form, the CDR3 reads TGTGCCAGTCCGAAAGCGGGAGGTACCGGGGAGCTGTTTTTT. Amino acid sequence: CASPKAGGTGELFF.

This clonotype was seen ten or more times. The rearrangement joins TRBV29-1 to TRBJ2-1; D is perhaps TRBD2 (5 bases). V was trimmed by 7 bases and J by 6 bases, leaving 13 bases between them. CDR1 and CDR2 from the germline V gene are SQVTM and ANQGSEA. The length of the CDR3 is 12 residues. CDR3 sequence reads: CSAFRGSNEQFF. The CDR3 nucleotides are TGCAGCGCTTTTAGAGGGAGCAATGAGCAGTTCTTC.

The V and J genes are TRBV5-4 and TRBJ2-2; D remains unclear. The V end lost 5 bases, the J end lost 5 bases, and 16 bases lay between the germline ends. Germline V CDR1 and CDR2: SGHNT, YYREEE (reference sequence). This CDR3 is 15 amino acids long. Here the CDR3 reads CASSLASIRTGELFF. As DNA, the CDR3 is TGTGCCAGCAGTCTGGCGTCAATTAGGACCGGGGAGCTGTTTTTT.

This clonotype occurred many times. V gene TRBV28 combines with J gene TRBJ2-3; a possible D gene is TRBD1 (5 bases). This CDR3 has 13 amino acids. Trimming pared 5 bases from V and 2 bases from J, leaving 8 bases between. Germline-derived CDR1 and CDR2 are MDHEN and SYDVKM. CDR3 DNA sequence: TGTGCCAGCAGTAGGACACTCACAGATACGCAGTATTTT. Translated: CASSRTLTDTQYF.

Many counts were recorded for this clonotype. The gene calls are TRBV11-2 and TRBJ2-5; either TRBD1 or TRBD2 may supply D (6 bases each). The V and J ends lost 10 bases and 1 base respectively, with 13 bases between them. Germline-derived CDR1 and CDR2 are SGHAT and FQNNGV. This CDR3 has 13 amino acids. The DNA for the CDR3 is TGTGCCACGGGGGACAACCTCCAAGAGACCCAGTACTTC. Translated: CATGDNLQETQYF.

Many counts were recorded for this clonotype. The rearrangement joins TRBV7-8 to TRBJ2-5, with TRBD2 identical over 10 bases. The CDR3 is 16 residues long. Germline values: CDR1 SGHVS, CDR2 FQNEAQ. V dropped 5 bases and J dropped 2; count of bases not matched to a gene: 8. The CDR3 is CASSLSPGLAQETQYF. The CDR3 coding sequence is TGTGCCAGCAGCCTTTCCCCGGGACTAGCGCAAGAGACCCAGTACTTC.

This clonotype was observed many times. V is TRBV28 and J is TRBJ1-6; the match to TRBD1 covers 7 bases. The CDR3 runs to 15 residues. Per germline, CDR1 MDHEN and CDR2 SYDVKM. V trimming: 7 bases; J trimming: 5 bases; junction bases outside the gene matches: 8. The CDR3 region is CASKGTVPNNSPLHF. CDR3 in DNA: TGTGCCAGCAAAGGGACAGTTCCGAATAATTCACCCCTCCACTTT.

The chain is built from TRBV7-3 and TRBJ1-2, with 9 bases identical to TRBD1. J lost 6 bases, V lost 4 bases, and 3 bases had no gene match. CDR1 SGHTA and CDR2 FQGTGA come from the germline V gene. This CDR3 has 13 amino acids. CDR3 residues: CASSSGTGNGYTF. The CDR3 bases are TGTGCCAGCAGCTCGGGGACAGGGAATGGCTACACCTTC.

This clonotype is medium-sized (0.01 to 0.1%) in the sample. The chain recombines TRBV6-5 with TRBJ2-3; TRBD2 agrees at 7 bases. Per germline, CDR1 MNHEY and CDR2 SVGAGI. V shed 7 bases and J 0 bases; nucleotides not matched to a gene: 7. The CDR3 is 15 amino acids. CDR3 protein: CASTLYGGSTDTQYF. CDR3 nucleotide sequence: TGTGCCAGCACCCTTTACGGGGGGAGCACAGATACGCAGTATTTT.

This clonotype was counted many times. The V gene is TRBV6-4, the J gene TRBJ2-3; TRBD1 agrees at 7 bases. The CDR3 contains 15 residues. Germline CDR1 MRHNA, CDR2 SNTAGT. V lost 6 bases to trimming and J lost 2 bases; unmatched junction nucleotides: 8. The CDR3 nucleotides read TGTGCCAGCAGAGCCGGGACAGCGTCCACAGATACGCAGTATTTT. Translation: CASRAGTASTDTQYF.

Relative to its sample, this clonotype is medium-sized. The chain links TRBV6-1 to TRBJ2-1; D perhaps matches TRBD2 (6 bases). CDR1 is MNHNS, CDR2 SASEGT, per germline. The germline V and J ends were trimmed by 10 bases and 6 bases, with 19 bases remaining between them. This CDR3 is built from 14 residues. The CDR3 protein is CAIQDYTSTNEQFF. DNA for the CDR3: TGTGCCATCCAGGATTATACTAGCACCAATGAGCAGTTCTTC.

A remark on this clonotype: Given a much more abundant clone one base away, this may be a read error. The CDR3 nucleotides are TGTGCCAGCAGCTTCGGCGAAGAAATTTACAATGAGCAGTTCTTC. Protein product: CASSFGEEIYNEQFF. The V and J genes are TRBV11-2 and TRBJ2-1, with D unresolved. Between the trimmed V and J ends, which lost 3 bases and 4 bases, there was a span of 13 bases. Germline loops: CDR1 SGHAT, CDR2 FQNNGV. The CDR3 spans 15 residues. The full variable domain, rest sourced from reference TRBV11-2 and TRBJ2-1, is EAGVAQSPRYKIIEKRQSVAFWCNPISGHATLYWYQQILGQGPKLLIQFQNNGVVDDSQLPKDRFSAERLKGVDSTLKIQPAKLEDSAVYLCASSFGEEIYNEQFFGPGTRLTVL.

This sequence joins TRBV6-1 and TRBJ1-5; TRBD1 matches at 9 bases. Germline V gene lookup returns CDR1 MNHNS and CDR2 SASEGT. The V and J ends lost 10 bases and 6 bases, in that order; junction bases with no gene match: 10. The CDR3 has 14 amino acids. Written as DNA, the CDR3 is TGTGCCACTAGTAGGGACAGGGCTATTCAGCCCCAGCATTTT. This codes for CATSRDRAIQPQHF.

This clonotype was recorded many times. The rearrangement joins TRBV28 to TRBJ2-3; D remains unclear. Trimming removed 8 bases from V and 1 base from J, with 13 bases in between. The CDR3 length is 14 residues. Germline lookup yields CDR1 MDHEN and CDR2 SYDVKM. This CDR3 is CASYDSTRTDTQYF. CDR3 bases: TGTGCCAGCTATGACTCTACCCGCACAGATACGCAGTATTTT.